The sequence of this T cell receptor beta chain was determined in a study of blood T cells in healthy people across ages. General study results and limits: Naive CD4+ cells and diversity were both higher in long-lived donors than in aged donors.

The authors ran a second PCR of 7 to 11 cycles using a sample-barcoded 5' primer and a J-beta primer mix. TCRdb recomputed calls from the 5' RACE reads with MiXCR, one row per CDR3 protein. The sample records some 930,000 distinct CDR3 sequences, 25% to 35% being singletons. Germline V gene data show CDR1 as MNHEY and CDR2 as SVGEGT. V gave up 0 bases and J gave up 3 bases, with 15 bases separating them. The CDR3 has 17 residues. The study recruited healthy Caucasian donors from Russia who were aged roughly 6 to 100. Total RNA extracted from each sample amounted to at least 6 micrograms. This clonotype was observed many times. The antigen is not known. The same data also went into a second study, on T cells of mothers and their children. From that report: Five to seven children and their three healthy Caucasian mothers were the donors.

The sample consisted of blood. The chain joins TRBV6-2 or TRBV6-3 to TRBJ2-1; possibly TRBD1 for D (6 bases). The sequence was collected from a woman in her thirties or forties in good health. The CDR3 here is CASSYSAPRGVYNEQFF. The CDR3 DNA follows: TGTGCCAGCAGTTACTCGGCTCCCAGGGGTGTCTACAATGAGCAGTTCTTC.